The source of this TCR beta chain is a study of OX40 agonist ivuxolimab in advanced cancers. At the level of the study: The dose-escalation cohort had hepatocellular carcinoma, melanoma, renal cell or head and neck cancer.

This clone appeared a single time. Antigen: not known. Sequence at one end of the junction differs from germline and may be a read error. The data were produced by immunoSEQ multiplex PCR, yet TCRdb's version contains in-frame clones alone and is incomplete. The sample gives almost 85,000 clones, over 85% of which show up once; approximately 11% is in the top ten. Broader study findings: Clonal expansion from baseline to week 6 occurred in both CD4+ and CD8+ T cells.

Germline V gene sequence: CDR1 SGHTA, CDR2 FQGTGA. The CDR3 is 15 residues long. The chain couples TRBV7-3 to TRBJ1-2, with D possibly matching TRBD1 (6 bases). Sequenced here: CD4+ or CD8+ T cells sorted from blood, sampled in a trial of the OX40 agonist ivuxolimab. The receptor was derived from an adult with an advanced solid tumor such as melanoma, head and neck, liver or kidney cancer. The CDR3 sequence: CASSVTGTPNYGYTF. The CDR3 DNA reads as TGTGCCAGCAGCGTAACCGGGACACCTAACTATGGCTACACCTTC.